Listed here is a single TCR beta chain. The antigen remains unidentified. V was shortened by 4 bases and J by 9 bases, with 11 bases between the two germline ends. CDR3 size: 12 residues. The germline gives CDR1 SGDLS, CDR2 YYNGEE. Ipilimumab-mediated CTLA-4 blockade plus focal radiation was given to patients having chemo-refractory metastatic non-small-cell lung cancer. Libraries were prepared by immunoSEQ multiplex PCR; TCRdb keeps only in-frame clonotypes and omits some of them. The sample contains 32,000 or so clones, roughly 70% of which appear only once. This record comes from a study of radiotherapy plus CTLA-4 blockade in lung cancer. Turning to the study itself: Among patients, over 15% showed objective responses, and over 30% had disease control. Study observations and caveats: Best predicting response, reportedly, were early blood T cell clone dynamics, with interferon-beta.

The receptor's source is a human donor with non-small cell lung cancer that progressed on radiotherapy plus ipilimumab. Material: peripheral blood, obtained from a patient treated with radiotherapy plus ipilimumab. The rearrangement uses TRBV9 and TRBJ2-1; tentative D call: TRBD2 (5 bases). The CDR3 spells CASSTRAGEQFF. The CDR3 nucleotides read TGTGCCAGCAGCACTAGAGCCGGTGAGCAGTTCTTC.